This is a list of T cell receptor beta chains from one sample in a study of beta chain features in type 1 diabetes. Here immunoSEQ multiplex PCR was the method, and the copy in TCRdb shows in-frame clones only, minus some. Of approximately 170,000 clones in the sample, roughly 8% were seen once. The sample consisted of central memory CD4+ T cells from blood. The receptors here all came from a man aged 18 to 30 with type 1 diabetes. Each CDR3 is given with its conserved first and last residue. D genes are given only for firm matches. Size tells how often a clone was seen (once, few, many) or the class of an expanded clone, and some rows leave it out.

TRBJ1-4 | NA | 13 | TRBV6-5 | few | CASSPSGNEKLFF | TGTGCCAGCAGCCCTAGCGGGAATGAAAAACTGTTTTTT
TRBJ2-5 | NA | 11 | TRBV29-1 | few | CSVGAEETQYF | TGCAGCGTTGGGGCAGAGGAGACCCAGTACTTC
TRBJ1-1 | NA | 13 | TRBV7-2 | NA | CASSPPVNTEAFF | TGTGCCAGCAGCCCCCCCGTGAACACTGAAGCTTTCTTT
TRBJ1-2 | TRBD1 | 14 | TRBV7-2 | NA | CASSRRTGDYGYTF | TGTGCCAGCAGCCGTCGGACAGGGGACTATGGCTACACCTTC
TRBJ2-1 | TRBD2 | 16 | TRBV29-1 | few | CSVVPRSGLAGVEQFF | TGCAGCGTGGTTCCTCGGTCGGGACTAGCGGGAGTTGAGCAGTTCTTC
TRBJ2-7 | TRBD1 | 14 | TRBV4-1 | NA | CASSPTGTSYEQYF | TGCGCCAGCAGCCCGACAGGGACCTCCTACGAGCAGTACTTC
TRBJ2-7 | NA | 13 | TRBV10-2 | few | CASSEGGYYEQYF | TGCGCCAGCAGTGAAGGCGGGTACTACGAGCAGTACTTC
TRBJ2-1 | TRBD2 | 16 | TRBV27 | few | CASSSSLAGTYNEQFF | TGTGCCAGCAGTTCCTCCCTAGCGGGGACCTACAATGAGCAGTTCTTC
TRBJ2-7 | NA | 12 | TRBV19 | NA | CASSVSGYEQYF | TGTGCCAGTAGTGTGTCGGGGTACGAGCAGTACTTC
TRBJ1-5 | NA | 14 | TRBV6-6 | few | CASDQGVENQPQHF | TGTGCCAGCGACCAGGGTGTTGAGAATCAGCCCCAGCATTTT
TRBJ2-7 | NA | 12 | TRBV13 | few | CASSTRDYEQYF | TGTGCCAGCAGCACCAGGGACTACGAGCAGTACTTC
TRBJ2-4 | NA | 15 | TRBV11-2 | few | CASSLALLAKGIQYF | TGTGCCAGCAGCTTGGCGCTCCTGGCCAAGGGGATTCAGTACTTC
TRBJ2-1 | TRBD2 | 16 | TRBV29-1 | few | CSAREGMGLAGNEQFF | TGCAGCGCCCGCGAGGGAATGGGACTAGCGGGAAATGAGCAGTTCTTC
TRBJ2-1 | NA | 19 | TRBV9 | few | CASSVEGKPGLGSYNEQFF | TGTGCCAGCAGCGTAGAAGGAAAACCGGGACTTGGATCCTACAATGAGCAGTTCTTC
TRBJ2-1 | TRBD2 | 14 | TRBV6-5 | NA | CASSYSGGNNEQFF | TGTGCCAGCAGTTACTCGGGGGGGAACAATGAGCAGTTCTTC
TRBJ2-7 | NA | 14 | TRBV5-1 | NA | CASSSGSRRNEQYF | TGCGCCAGCAGCTCGGGGAGTCGTAGAAACGAGCAGTACTTC
TRBJ2-5 | NA | 15 | TRBV4-2 | many | CASSQDRQDLKTQYF | TGTGCCAGCAGCCAAGATAGACAGGACCTCAAGACCCAGTACTTC
TRBJ1-2 | NA | 13 | TRBV27 | NA | CASSFQVNYGYTF | TGTGCCAGCAGTTTCCAGGTTAACTATGGCTACACCTTC
TRBJ2-3 | TRBD2 | 14 | TRBV9 | NA | CASSVELAGDTQYF | TGTGCCAGCAGCGTGGAACTAGCGGGGGATACGCAGTATTTT
TRBJ1-2 | NA | 15 | TRBV27 | few | CASRPTVTVHYGYTF | TGTGCCAGCAGACCTACCGTGACAGTGCACTATGGCTACACCTTC
TRBJ1-5 | NA | 14 | TRBV19 | NA | CASSRFGENQPQHF | TGTGCCAGTAGCCGATTCGGGGAAAATCAGCCCCAGCATTTT
TRBJ2-7 | TRBD1 | 9 | TRBV13 | NA | CASSQQGIF | TGTGCCAGCAGCCAACAGGGGATCTTC
TRBJ1-6 | NA | 15 | TRBV2 | few | CASSYQGLENSPLHF | TGTGCCAGCAGTTATCAGGGCCTGGAAAATTCACCCCTCCACTTT
TRBJ1-1 | TRBD1 | 13 | TRBV29-1 | few | CSVVRGGRTEAFF | TGCAGCGTTGTTAGAGGGGGCCGGACTGAAGCTTTCTTT
TRBJ2-7 | TRBD2 | 15 | TRBV2 | few | CAKGLPVAGSYEQYF | TGTGCCAAGGGACTCCCAGTAGCGGGCTCCTACGAGCAGTACTTC
TRBJ2-1 | TRBD2 | 15 | TRBV28 | NA | CASTNGGLAGSEQFF | TGTGCCAGCACCAACGGAGGACTAGCGGGATCTGAGCAGTTCTTC
TRBJ1-4 | TRBD1 | 15 | TRBV7-2 | NA | CASSSHRDSGEKLFF | TGTGCCAGCAGCAGCCACCGGGACAGTGGGGAAAAACTGTTTTTT
TRBJ2-3 | TRBD2 | 14 | TRBV5-1 | NA | CASSSGTSGTAKYF | TGCGCCAGCAGCTCCGGGACTAGCGGGACGGCCAAGTATTTT
TRBJ1-3 | NA | 12 | TRBV14 | many | CASSHTRNTIYF | TGTGCCAGCAGCCATACTAGAAACACCATATATTTT
TRBJ2-5 | NA | 13 | TRBV7-2 | few | CASSLVGGETQYF | TGTGCCAGCAGCTTAGTTGGGGGCGAGACCCAGTACTTC
TRBJ2-7 | TRBD2 | 16 | TRBV7-2 | NA | CASSLGSSGSTYEQYF | TGTGCCAGCAGCTTAGGCTCTAGCGGGAGCACTTACGAGCAGTACTTC
TRBJ2-7 | TRBD2 | 16 | TRBV10-1 | NA | CASTEGSSGSSYEQYF | TGCGCCAGCACCGAAGGGTCTAGCGGGAGCTCCTACGAGCAGTACTTC
TRBJ1-5 | NA | 15 | TRBV5-6 | NA | CASSFGAGFNQPQHF | TGTGCCAGCAGCTTTGGGGCAGGGTTTAATCAGCCCCAGCATTTT
TRBJ2-7 | TRBD1 | 16 | TRBV14 | many | CASSQIPGQGSYEQYF | TGTGCCAGCAGCCAAATACCGGGACAGGGGTCCTACGAGCAGTACTTC
TRBJ2-3 | TRBD2 | 15 | TRBV7-2 | NA | CASSFSGGSTDTQYF | TGTGCCAGCAGCTTCAGCGGGGGGAGCACAGATACGCAGTATTTT
TRBJ2-1 | TRBD2 | 15 | TRBV5-4 | few | CASSLWGGRRGEQFF | TGTGCCAGCAGCTTGTGGGGGGGAAGGAGGGGTGAGCAGTTCTTC
TRBJ1-4 | NA | 14 | TRBV6-6 | few | CASTTGRINEKLFF | TGTGCCAGCACCACAGGACGGATTAATGAAAAACTGTTTTTT
TRBJ1-2 | NA | 14 | TRBV7-9 | few | CASSPRRGEEGYTF | TGTGCCAGCAGCCCAAGACGGGGGGAGGAAGGCTACACCTTC
TRBJ1-1 | NA | 14 | TRBV10-3 | NA | CAISDFQMNTEAFF | TGTGCCATCAGTGATTTTCAGATGAACACTGAAGCTTTCTTT
TRBJ2-1 | TRBD2 | 15 | TRBV7-9 | NA | CASSWGGRAQDEQFF | TGTGCCAGCAGCTGGGGCGGGAGGGCCCAGGATGAGCAGTTCTTC
TRBJ1-5 | NA | 12 | TRBV28 | NA | CASSLLGQPQHF | TGTGCCAGCAGTTTATTGGGCCAGCCCCAGCATTTT
TRBJ2-7 | TRBD2 | 14 | TRBV29-1 | few | CSVTSGSHSYEQYF | TGCAGCGTTACAAGCGGGAGTCACTCCTACGAGCAGTACTTC
TRBJ1-1 | TRBD1 | 14 | TRBV7-9 | few | CASSRQGTNTEAFF | TGTGCCAGCAGCCGACAGGGAACGAACACTGAAGCTTTCTTT
TRBJ2-7 | NA | 15 | TRBV5-1 | NA | CASSPGEDSSYEQYF | TGCGCCAGCAGCCCAGGGGAAGACTCAAGCTACGAGCAGTACTTC